This is a list of T cell receptor beta chains from one sample in a study of PD-L1 blockade in urothelial cancer. Using immunoSEQ multiplex PCR, the repertoire was profiled, and TCRdb retains in-frame clones only, with some absent. The sample has just under 40,000 clones, roughly nine tenths seen once. Sequenced here: PBMCs, sampled around atezolizumab (anti-PD-L1) treatment. The receptor source for this set is a woman aged 55 to 70 with urothelial cancer. Each CDR3 is given with its conserved first and last residue. The order of the fields is CDR3 DNA, CDR3 protein, D gene, J gene, clone size, V gene. D genes are given only for firm matches. A clone size is listed for some rows: how often the clone was seen (once, few, many), or a class if it is expanded.

CDR3 DNA: TGTGCCAGCAGCTCCCGACTAGCGGGAGTGTTGGGGACCGGGGAGCTGTTTTTT; CDR3 protein: CASSSRLAGVLGTGELFF; D gene: TRBD2; J gene: TRBJ2-2; clone size: -; V gene: TRBV7-8
CDR3 DNA: TGTGCCAGTAGTGAAACCGGACAGGTCTTTAATCAGCCCCAGCATTTT; CDR3 protein: CASSETGQVFNQPQHF; D gene: TRBD1; J gene: TRBJ1-5; clone size: -; V gene: TRBV19
CDR3 DNA: TGTGCCAGCAGTCCCTGGGTTGGGACTAGCGGGAGAGAAGAGACCCAGTACTTC; CDR3 protein: CASSPWVGTSGREETQYF; D gene: TRBD2; J gene: TRBJ2-5; clone size: -; V gene: TRBV28
CDR3 DNA: TGTGCCAGCTCACCCCGAGGGGAAAAACTGTTTTTT; CDR3 protein: CASSPRGEKLFF; D gene: -; J gene: TRBJ1-4; clone size: -; V gene: TRBV18
CDR3 DNA: TGTGCCAGCAGTCCGACTAGCGGGAATTATGATTCCCAGTACTTC; CDR3 protein: CASSPTSGNYDSQYF; D gene: TRBD2; J gene: TRBJ2-5; clone size: -; V gene: TRBV27
CDR3 DNA: TGCGCCAGCAGCCCCGGAACTAGCGGGTATGAGCAGTTCTTC; CDR3 protein: CASSPGTSGYEQFF; D gene: TRBD2; J gene: TRBJ2-1; clone size: -; V gene: TRBV5-1
CDR3 DNA: TGTGCCAGCAGCTTGATCGGACAGATTAACAATGAGCAGTTCTTC; CDR3 protein: CASSLIGQINNEQFF; D gene: -; J gene: TRBJ2-1; clone size: few; V gene: TRBV11-2
CDR3 DNA: TGTGCCAGCTCCACTCTCGCGAATGAGCAGTTCTTC; CDR3 protein: CASSTLANEQFF; D gene: -; J gene: TRBJ2-1; clone size: -; V gene: TRBV18
CDR3 DNA: TGTGCCAGTAGTATACTGGCGGGAGGTAGCACAGATACGCAGTATTTT; CDR3 protein: CASSILAGGSTDTQYF; D gene: TRBD2; J gene: TRBJ2-3; clone size: once; V gene: TRBV19
CDR3 DNA: TGTGCCAGCAGCCAAGGGACAGGGCCCTACGAGCAGTACTTC; CDR3 protein: CASSQGTGPYEQYF; D gene: TRBD1; J gene: TRBJ2-7; clone size: -; V gene: TRBV14
CDR3 DNA: TGTGCCAGCAGCCGAACGGTGGCGGCAGAAGAGACCCAGTACTTC; CDR3 protein: CASSRTVAAEETQYF; D gene: -; J gene: TRBJ2-5; clone size: few; V gene: TRBV6-6
CDR3 DNA: TGTGCCAGCAGCTCCCTTGCGGGGTCGCAGTATTTT; CDR3 protein: CASSSLAGSQYF; D gene: -; J gene: TRBJ2-3; clone size: -; V gene: TRBV7-6
CDR3 DNA: TGTGCCAGCAGTACAGGGGGCGCGGGTCAGCCCCAGCATTTT; CDR3 protein: CASSTGGAGQPQHF; D gene: TRBD1; J gene: TRBJ1-5; clone size: -; V gene: TRBV11-2
CDR3 DNA: TGTGCCAGCAGAGGCCGGGACAGGGGGTCGAATGAGCAGTTCTTC; CDR3 protein: CASRGRDRGSNEQFF; D gene: TRBD1; J gene: TRBJ2-1; clone size: -; V gene: TRBV6-5
CDR3 DNA: TGTGCCAGTACAGGAGGAGTTCTCAAAAACATTCAGTACTTC; CDR3 protein: CASTGGVLKNIQYF; D gene: -; J gene: TRBJ2-4; clone size: -; V gene: TRBV19
CDR3 DNA: TGTGCCAGCAGGGCGGGGGTCGAGCAGTACTTC; CDR3 protein: CASRAGVEQYF; D gene: TRBD2; J gene: TRBJ2-7; clone size: once; V gene: TRBV2
CDR3 DNA: TGTGCCAGCTCACCACCGCTCACTAGCGGATACAATGAGCAGTTCTTC; CDR3 protein: CASSPPLTSGYNEQFF; D gene: TRBD2; J gene: TRBJ2-1; clone size: -; V gene: TRBV18
CDR3 DNA: TGCGCCAGCAGCCAATCCCACTCAAGCCAAGAGACCCAGTACTTC; CDR3 protein: CASSQSHSSQETQYF; D gene: -; J gene: TRBJ2-5; clone size: -; V gene: TRBV4-1
CDR3 DNA: TGTGCCAGCAGCTCGACAGGGATTCCCGCTAACTTTGAGCAGTTCTTC; CDR3 protein: CASSSTGIPANFEQFF; D gene: TRBD1; J gene: TRBJ2-1; clone size: -; V gene: TRBV7-9
CDR3 DNA: TGTGCCAGCTCACTTCCCGGGACAGGGCAAGCCGAGCAGTACTTC; CDR3 protein: CASSLPGTGQAEQYF; D gene: TRBD1; J gene: TRBJ2-7; clone size: -; V gene: TRBV18
CDR3 DNA: TGTGCCAGCAGCGTATCTGTAGGAAGGACAGGGATCTACAATGAGCAGTTCTTC; CDR3 protein: CASSVSVGRTGIYNEQFF; D gene: TRBD1; J gene: TRBJ2-1; clone size: -; V gene: TRBV9
CDR3 DNA: TGCAGCGCCTTGGCGGGAACTAGGGAGACCCAGTACTTC; CDR3 protein: CSALAGTRETQYF; D gene: -; J gene: TRBJ2-5; clone size: -; V gene: TRBV29-1
CDR3 DNA: TGCGCCAGCAGCTTGGCCTCGGGCCGAGCGGGGGATGAGCAGTTCTTC; CDR3 protein: CASSLASGRAGDEQFF; D gene: TRBD2; J gene: TRBJ2-1; clone size: -; V gene: TRBV5-1
CDR3 DNA: TGCGCCAGCAGCTCATACAATGAGCAGTTCTTC; CDR3 protein: CASSSYNEQFF; D gene: -; J gene: TRBJ2-1; clone size: -; V gene: TRBV5-1
CDR3 DNA: TGTGCCAGCAGTGGGGACAGCGTTTACGATGAGCAGTTCTTC; CDR3 protein: CASSGDSVYDEQFF; D gene: TRBD1; J gene: TRBJ2-1; clone size: -; V gene: TRBV28
CDR3 DNA: TGTGCCAGCAGCTCCGGGACAGGGCTCTACGAGCAGTACTTC; CDR3 protein: CASSSGTGLYEQYF; D gene: TRBD1; J gene: TRBJ2-7; clone size: -; V gene: TRBV7-9
CDR3 DNA: TGTGCCAGCAGTAGGCTAGCGGGGGACAATGAGCAGTTCTTC; CDR3 protein: CASSRLAGDNEQFF; D gene: TRBD2; J gene: TRBJ2-1; clone size: -; V gene: TRBV2
CDR3 DNA: TGCAGCTCGAGGTCGCCCAGACTAGCGGGAATTTCCAATGAGCAGTTCTTC; CDR3 protein: CSSRSPRLAGISNEQFF; D gene: TRBD2; J gene: TRBJ2-1; clone size: -; V gene: TRBV29-1
CDR3 DNA: TGTGCCAGCAGCCGAACCGGGACTAGCGGGTCCAATGAGCAGTTCTTC; CDR3 protein: CASSRTGTSGSNEQFF; D gene: TRBD2; J gene: TRBJ2-1; clone size: -; V gene: TRBV5-4
CDR3 DNA: TGCGCCAGCAGCTTGGGCGGATTTACTGAAGCTTTCTTT; CDR3 protein: CASSLGGFTEAFF; D gene: -; J gene: TRBJ1-1; clone size: -; V gene: TRBV5-1